This record covers a single T cell receptor (beta chain). These data come from a study of cytotoxic CD8 clonotypes in ibrutinib-treated CLL. Study-level background: Partial responders about 25, complete 2; roughly twelve progressed and approximately 15 stayed in remission by median around 62 months.

The source of about 1.9 micrograms of genomic DNA for TCR beta libraries was cryopreserved PBMCs. The repertoire was sequenced with immunoSEQ multiplex PCR; TCRdb's copy has only in-frame clones and lacks some. The sample has 200,000 to 250,000 clones, 70% seen once. The length of the CDR3 is 16 residues. CDR1 MGHRA and CDR2 YSYEKL come from the germline V gene. V shed 0 bases and J 3 bases; nucleotides not matched to a gene: 6. The clonotype originates from a human donor with chronic lymphocytic leukemia. The material sequenced was PBMCs, taken after 12 months of ibrutinib treatment. The chain is built from TRBV4-1 and TRBJ2-7; 9 nucleotides agree with TRBD1. The CDR3 bases are TGCGCCAGCAGCCAAGAGCAGGGGGACAGGGTCTACGAGCAGTACTTC. Translated, it gives CASSQEQGDRVYEQYF.